Listed here are 31 T cell receptor beta chains from one sample, sequenced in a study of CD8+ T cells in alopecia areata. Extracted RNA was reverse transcribed, and the resulting cDNA served as sequencing template. Libraries were prepared by immunoSEQ multiplex PCR; TCRdb keeps only in-frame clonotypes and omits some of them. The repertoire consists of 130,000 or so clones, with about 50% occurring once and the leading ten covering about 11%. The specimen sequenced was NKG2D-low CD8+ T cells sorted from blood. The receptors originated from a human donor with alopecia areata.

The chain is built from TRBV18 and TRBJ2-7; TRBD1 agrees at 9 bases. The V gene's germline CDR1 is KGHSH and CDR2 LQKENI. J lost 5 bases, V lost 4 bases, and 15 bases had no gene match. The CDR3 is 17 amino acids. CDR3 sequence (DNA): TGTGCCAGCTCACGTGCGTCCGTACAGGGGGCTATCCACGAGCAGTACTTC. It yields the protein CASSRASVQGAIHEQYF.

The CDR3: CASSLTAEGNTGELFF. CDR3 nucleotides: TGTGCCAGCAGCCTCACCGCGGAGGGGAACACCGGGGAGCTGTTTTTT. The rearrangement uses TRBV7-6 and TRBJ2-2; D may be TRBD2 (6 bases). V gave up 5 bases and J gave up 1 base, with 14 bases separating them. The germline gives CDR1 SGHVS, CDR2 FNYEAQ. There are 16 residues in the CDR3.

This clone was seen a handful of times. The gene calls are TRBV29-1 and TRBJ2-1; D call uncertain. CDR1 and CDR2 (germline): SQVTM, ANQGSEA. The CDR3 contains 11 residues. The V end was cut by 5 bases, the J end by 9 bases, with 11 bases between. CDR3 sequence (DNA): TGCAGCGTTTCCGGGTCTTCTGAGCAGTTCTTC. Protein: CSVSGSSEQFF.

The CDR3 spells CASSLDRQGGFQFF. The CDR3 DNA is TGTGCCAGCAGCTTGGACCGACAGGGTGGGTTTCAGTTCTTC. V and J are TRBV7-9 and TRBJ2-1; 7 bases align to TRBD1. The CDR3 runs to 14 residues. V lost 3 bases and J lost 13; bases outside the gene matches: 12. Germline V gene sequence: CDR1 SEHNR, CDR2 FQNEAQ (reference sequence).

This clone was recorded a few times. The rearrangement joins TRBV29-1 to TRBJ2-1, with 12 bases lining up with TRBD2. CDR1 is SQVTM and CDR2 is ANQGSEA in the germline V gene. Trimming removed 3 bases from V and 1 base from J; junction bases left unmatched: 10. This CDR3 has 18 amino acids. The CDR3 region is CSVDPGGTSGWSYNEQFF. In DNA form, the CDR3 reads TGCAGCGTTGATCCCGGCGGGACTAGCGGGTGGTCCTACAATGAGCAGTTCTTC.

The CDR3 DNA reads TGTGCCAGCAGAATAGCGGGAACGTACAATGAGCAGTTCTTC. Encoded protein: CASRIAGTYNEQFF. V and J are TRBV27 and TRBJ2-1; 8 nucleotides match TRBD2. With 6 bases clipped from V and 4 bases from J, the junction kept 5 bases outside the gene matches. Germline CDR1 reads MNHEY; CDR2 reads SMNVEV (reference sequence). The CDR3 is 14 amino acids.

The table lists this clone with a count of one. The V call is TRBV27, the J call TRBJ1-5; D unresolved. Germline V lookup: CDR1 MNHEY, CDR2 SMNVEV (reference sequence). V was pared by 6 bases and J by 6 bases, with 12 bases between. This CDR3 has 13 amino acids. The CDR3 DNA reads as TGTGCCAGCAGCGTAGGGTTTACTCAGCCCCAGCATTTT. As protein: CASSVGFTQPQHF.

This sequence joins TRBV30 and TRBJ2-1; D uncertain. This CDR3 comprises 11 residues. Trimming removed 2 bases from V and 6 bases from J, with 5 bases in between. In germline, CDR1 is GTSNPN, CDR2 SVGIG (reference sequence). Written as DNA, the CDR3 is TGTGCCTGGAGTTCGACCAATGAGCAGTTCTTC. Protein product: CAWSSTNEQFF.

As for this clone: A read error may produce the germline difference seen at one junction end. This rearrangement joins TRBV7-9 to TRBJ2-1, with 8 bases that match TRBD2. The length of the CDR3 is 17 residues. Germline-derived CDR1 and CDR2 are SEHNR and FQNEAQ (reference sequence). The CDR3 protein is CASSCRPGGRTEDEQLF. In DNA, the CDR3 is TGTGCCAGCAGCTGCCGGCCTGGCGGGAGGACCGAGGACGAGCAGCTCTTC.

This rearrangement joins TRBV13 to TRBJ2-5, with a tentative D call TRBD2 (6 bases). Between the trimmed V and J ends, which lost 7 bases and 2 bases, there was a span of 14 bases. Germline-derived CDR1 and CDR2 are PRHDT and FYEKMQ (reference sequence). This CDR3 spans 14 amino acids. The CDR3 bases are TGTGCCAGCACCACCGGGACTCAACAAGAGACCCAGTACTTC. Translation gives CASTTGTQQETQYF.

The chain combines TRBV21-1 with TRBJ2-2; the table gives TRBD2 as D, unverified against the DNA. TRBV21-1 is recorded as a pseudogene. This CDR3 is built from 15 residues. The CDR3 nucleotides are TGTGCCAGCAGCGAGGATGAAGGTCAAACCGGGGAGCTGTTTTTT. Its translation is CASSEDEGQTGELFF.

J is TRBJ2-5 and V is TRBV30; 10 nucleotides agree with TRBD1. Germline assignment: CDR1 GTSNPN and CDR2 SVGIG (reference sequence). V shed 5 bases, J shed 10 bases, and the junction held 13 bases outside the gene matches. The CDR3 spans 14 residues. Here the CDR3 reads CAWEAGTGDRHQYF. For the CDR3, the DNA is TGTGCCTGGGAGGCCGGGACAGGGGACCGCCACCAGTACTTC.

V is TRBV30 and J is TRBJ2-1; 7 bases align to TRBD2. Germline CDR1 is GTSNPN and CDR2 is SVGIG (reference sequence). This CDR3 has 13 amino acids. With V trimmed by 1 base and J by 5 bases, 2 bases remained unmatched. The CDR3 sequence: CAWSGLANNEQFF. Written as DNA, the CDR3 is TGTGCCTGGAGTGGACTAGCCAACAATGAGCAGTTCTTC.

V usage is TRBV4-1 and J usage is TRBJ2-3; 7 positions agree with TRBD2. The CDR3 is made up of 12 amino acids. From germline, CDR1 is MGHRA and CDR2 YSYEKL. V lost 5 bases, J lost 6 bases, and 2 bases stayed unmatched. The CDR3 region has the DNA TGCGCCAGCAGCAATAGCGGGGATACGCAGTATTTT. Translating gives CASSNSGDTQYF.

This rearrangement joins TRBV29-1 to TRBJ1-3, with 9 bases aligning to TRBD1. Germline V gene sequence: CDR1 SQVTM, CDR2 ANQGSEA. J gave up 2 bases and V 1 base, and 6 bases lay outside the gene matches. This CDR3 has 16 amino acids. The CDR3 sequence is CSVEADGDRAGNTIYF. DNA for the CDR3: TGCAGCGTTGAAGCCGACGGGGACAGGGCTGGAAACACCATATATTTT.

The rearrangement links TRBV9 to TRBJ2-1, with 7 nucleotides matching TRBD2. CDR1 SGDLS and CDR2 YYNGEE come from the germline V gene. CDR3 length equals 16 residues. J gave up 0 bases and V 3 bases, and 6 bases lay outside the gene matches. CDR3 sequence: CASSGLREGSYNEQFF. As DNA, the CDR3 is TGTGCCAGCAGCGGGCTCAGGGAGGGCTCCTACAATGAGCAGTTCTTC. The complete variable domain, with remaining parts taken from reference TRBV9 and TRBJ2-1, reads DSGVTQTPKHLITATGQRVTLRCSPRSGDLSVYWYQQSLDQGLQFLIQYYNGEERAKGNILERFSAQQFPDLHSELNLSSLELGDSALYFCASSGLREGSYNEQFFGPGTRLTVL.

This clone was counted only a few times. The J gene is TRBJ2-3, the V gene TRBV4-1; TRBD2 might be the D (5 bases). The V end lost 4 bases, the J end lost 0 bases, and 17 bases lay between the germline ends. The CDR3 has 17 amino acids. Per the germline V gene, CDR1 is MGHRA and CDR2 is YSYEKL. The CDR3 here is CASSRTGSGESTDTQYF. CDR3 nucleotides: TGCGCCAGCAGCCGAACTGGCAGCGGAGAAAGCACAGATACGCAGTATTTT.

In this sample, this clone turned up a few times. The V call is TRBV29-1, the J call TRBJ2-5; D is uncertain. The CDR3 is 13 amino acids. Germline V CDR1 and CDR2: SQVTM, ANQGSEA. Trimming removed 3 bases from V and 4 bases from J, with 12 bases in between. The CDR3 region has the DNA TGCAGCGTTGAGGCAGGCGGACGAGAGACCCAGTACTTC. Its translation is CSVEAGGRETQYF.

This clone came up a few times. V gene TRBV11-2 combines with J gene TRBJ2-5; D is perhaps TRBD1 (5 bases). Per germline, CDR1 SGHAT and CDR2 FQNNGV. The CDR3 totals 16 residues. V was shortened by 1 base and J by 2 bases, with 14 bases between the two germline ends. As DNA, the CDR3 is TGTGCCAGCAGCTTAGGTCCCCGGACACCGCAAGAGACCCAGTACTTC. Translation: CASSLGPRTPQETQYF.

The V and J genes are TRBV30 and TRBJ2-1, with D perhaps matching TRBD1 or TRBD2 (5 bases each). Trimming took off 5 bases at V and 3 bases at J, with 14 bases between the two ends. This CDR3 has 14 amino acids. Germline loops: CDR1 GTSNPN, CDR2 SVGIG (reference sequence). CDR3 coding DNA: TGTGCCTGGTCTAGGGCAGGGAGCTACAATGAGCAGTTCTTC. The encoded protein is CAWSRAGSYNEQFF.

This clone was observed a few times. The chain couples TRBV7-9 to TRBJ2-1, with 8 bases aligning to TRBD2. V trimming: 5 bases; J trimming: 9 bases; junction bases outside the gene matches: 0. The CDR3 loop spans 11 amino acids. The germline gives CDR1 SEHNR, CDR2 FQNEAQ (reference sequence). The CDR3 is CASSREGEQFF. DNA for the CDR3: TGTGCCAGCAGCCGGGAGGGTGAGCAGTTCTTC.

The chain is built from TRBV30 and TRBJ2-1; D gene ambiguous. Trimming cost V 2 bases and J 5 bases, with 10 bases left between them. The CDR3 is 13 residues long. Germline V gives CDR1 GTSNPN, CDR2 SVGIG (reference sequence). CDR3 bases: TGTGCCTGGAGTTCGGACGGTGACAATGAGCAGTTCTTC. Its translation: CAWSSDGDNEQFF.

The chain is built from TRBV29-1 and TRBJ2-5; D call uncertain. V lost 7 bases and J lost 3, with 21 bases in between. Germline CDR1 SQVTM, CDR2 ANQGSEA. CDR3 length: 15 amino acids. The CDR3 loop is CSAGRRAGLEETQYF. The CDR3 region has the DNA TGCAGCGCCGGCCGCCGGGCAGGCCTGGAAGAGACCCAGTACTTC.

This chain links TRBV4-1 with TRBJ2-7; TRBD2 matches at 8 bases. J lost 1 base, V lost 0 bases, and 11 bases had no gene match. Germline CDR1 reads MGHRA; CDR2 reads YSYEKL. This CDR3 is built from 18 residues. CDR3 in amino acids: CASSQDKCLSGRSYEQYF. As DNA, the CDR3 is TGCGCCAGCAGCCAAGATAAATGTCTAAGCGGGAGATCCTACGAGCAGTACTTC.

The V and J genes are TRBV29-1 and TRBJ1-1, with D unresolved. Germline V gives CDR1 SQVTM, CDR2 ANQGSEA. The CDR3 extends over 12 amino acids. The V and J ends lost 7 bases and 1 base respectively, with 10 bases between them. The CDR3 is CSGTIRNTEAFF. In nucleotides, the CDR3 is TGCAGCGGAACAATTCGGAACACTGAAGCTTTCTTT.

This sequence joins TRBV27 and TRBJ2-7; D is ambiguous. Deletions cut 5 bases from V and 5 bases from J, with 13 bases between. Germline V gene lookup returns CDR1 MNHEY and CDR2 SMNVEV (reference sequence). The CDR3 has 13 residues. CDR3 sequence reads: CASSPGPLNEQYF. Here the CDR3 DNA reads TGTGCCAGCAGTCCCGGCCCCCTAAACGAGCAGTACTTC.

This clone was picked up a small number of times. The chain couples TRBV7-9 to TRBJ1-2; 9 nucleotides match TRBD1. The junction had 8 bases not matched to a gene; V was cut back by 4 bases and J by 8 bases. This CDR3 contains 14 residues. From germline, CDR1 is SEHNR and CDR2 FQNEAQ (reference sequence). This CDR3 is CASSSSQGAQGYTF. DNA for the CDR3: TGTGCCAGCAGCTCGTCACAGGGGGCGCAGGGCTACACCTTC.

The V call is TRBV29-1, the J call TRBJ1-4; the D gene is possibly TRBD1 (5 bases). The CDR3 loop spans 15 amino acids. Looked up from germline, CDR1 is SQVTM and CDR2 is ANQGSEA. Trimming took off 0 bases at V and 7 bases at J, with 15 bases between the two ends. CDR3 loop: CSVEDPRSGGEKLFF. CDR3 DNA: TGCAGCGTTGAAGATCCCCGATCGGGGGGTGAAAAACTGTTTTTT.

The V and J genes are TRBV2 and TRBJ2-2; D is unclear. Germline-derived CDR1 and CDR2 are SNHLY and FYNNEI. The CDR3 has 13 amino acids. V lost 3 bases and J lost 4, with 6 bases in between. CDR3: CASSEAGTGELFF. Here the CDR3 DNA reads TGTGCCAGCAGTGAGGCTGGCACCGGGGAGCTGTTTTTT.

The rearrangement uses TRBV30 and TRBJ2-1; 7 bases agree with TRBD2. The CDR3 covers 15 residues. The J segment lost 5 bases and the V segment lost 3 bases, leaving 10 bases of the junction unmatched. In germline, CDR1 is GTSNPN, CDR2 SVGIG (reference sequence). CDR3 coding DNA: TGTGCCTGGAGATTTCGGGGGGAAGTGGACAATGAGCAGTTCTTC. Protein product: CAWRFRGEVDNEQFF.

This clone was found a few times. The DNA for the CDR3 is TGCAGCGCCTGGACAGGGCTAATCGACACTGAAGCTTTCTTT. It is translated as CSAWTGLIDTEAFF. The chain combines TRBV29-1 with TRBJ1-1; 8 positions match TRBD1. The V gene end was trimmed by 7 bases and the J gene end by 3 bases; junction bases not matched to a gene: 10. From germline, CDR1 is SQVTM and CDR2 ANQGSEA. This CDR3 has 14 amino acids.